This TCR beta chain was obtained from a study of T cells in Graves' hyperthyroidism and ophthalmopathy. Turning to this clonotype: Its antigen is still unknown.

On the basis of clinical symptoms, serum thyroxine and TRAb, thyroid ultrasound and orbital computed tomography, diagnoses were made. Broader study findings: Appearing also in blood were most of the thyroid clonotypes expanded above 0.001. In validation, the model predicted ophthalmopathy. These predictions came a median around 5.9 months before onset. By a 13 V-J model, ophthalmopathy was set apart from stable hyperthyroidism.

V was pared by 4 bases and J by 0 bases, with 12 bases between. Germline CDR1 and CDR2: LNHDA and SQIVND (reference sequence). The CDR3 covers 15 residues. The investigators amplified TCR beta CDR3 regions from RNA transcripts. HTBI primers drove first-round RT-PCR of the TCR CDR3. From the multiplex PCR reads, TCRdb called clonotypes with MiXCR, one entry per CDR3 protein. The data hold roughly 580,000 distinct CDR3 sequences, with around 46% observed a single time. The sample was peripheral blood or thyroid tissue (not recorded which). The chain has TRBV19 and TRBJ1-1; tentatively, D is TRBD1 (5 bases). The TCR originated in a woman aged 18-35 years with Graves' hyperthyroidism. Here the CDR3 reads CASSTPGVMNTEAFF. The DNA for the CDR3 is TGTGCCAGTAGTACCCCGGGGGTCATGAACACTGAAGCTTTCTTT.